These T cell receptor beta chains were read from a single sample in a study of blood T cell repertoires in COVID-19. Only in-frame clones appear in the TCRdb table, and some are missing; sequencing was by immunoSEQ multiplex PCR. The sample carries 200,000 to 300,000 clones, approximately 90% recorded once. The sample comprised PBMCs or T cells enriched from blood (not recorded which). Receptor source: a man aged 35 to 55 who had recovered from COVID-19. Both conserved end residues are part of each CDR3. D genes are given only for firm matches. Size values are once, few and many counts, or a class for expanded clones, and some rows have none.

v_call	j_call	d_call	clone_size	cdr3_nt	cdr3_aa
TRBV11-2	TRBJ1-4	TRBD1	once	TGTGCCAGCAGCCCCCGACAGGGTGCTGAAAAACTGTTTTTT	CASSPRQGAEKLFF
TRBV19	TRBJ2-7	NA	NA	TGTGCCAGTAGTGGGAGGGGGTACGAGCAGTACTTC	CASSGRGYEQYF
TRBV2	TRBJ2-3	TRBD2	few	TGTGCCAGCAGTTTGGGACTAGCGGGGGATACGCAGTATTTT	CASSLGLAGDTQYF
TRBV7-9	TRBJ1-2	NA	NA	TGTGCCAGCAGCTTGTCGTCGGACCGAGGGGGCTACACCTTC	CASSLSSDRGGYTF
TRBV10-3	TRBJ2-1	TRBD1	once	TGTGCCATCAGTGAGCTCGAAGGGGGCCTAGGGTTCTTC	CAISELEGGLGFF
TRBV18	TRBJ2-1	NA	NA	TGTGCCAGCTCACGGGGCAGGGGTTACAATGAGCAGTTCTTC	CASSRGRGYNEQFF
TRBV7-2	TRBJ1-2	NA	NA	TGTGCCAGCAGCTTAGCCACAGGGAACTATGGCTACACCTTC	CASSLATGNYGYTF
TRBV4-3	TRBJ2-6	TRBD2	NA	TGCGCCAGCAGCCAGGACCGACTAGCGGGGTCTGGGGCCAACGTCCTGACTTTC	CASSQDRLAGSGANVLTF
TRBV6-5	TRBJ1-5	NA	NA	TGTGCCAGCAGTTGGGCAGCTAATCAGCCCCAGCATTTT	CASSWAANQPQHF
TRBV11-2	TRBJ1-1	NA	few	TGTGCCAGCAGCTTAGCCGGGTCCGGCCTTGAAGCTTTCTTT	CASSLAGSGLEAFF
TRBV12-3/TRBV12-4	TRBJ1-2	NA	NA	TGTGCCAGCAGTTCATATGGTCGCGCCTACACCTTC	CASSSYGRAYTF
TRBV9	TRBJ2-5	TRBD2	NA	TGTGCCAGCAGCGCAGCTAGCGGGAGATTTGTGGAGACCCAGTACTTC	CASSAASGRFVETQYF
TRBV3-1/TRBV3-2	TRBJ2-5	TRBD2	NA	TGTGCCAGCAGCCAAACTAGCGGGGGGGGACAAGAGACCCAGTACTTC	CASSQTSGGGQETQYF
TRBV19	TRBJ2-7	NA	NA	TGTGCCAGTAGTATAGGAGTTACAGATAACTACGAGCAGTACTTC	CASSIGVTDNYEQYF
TRBV30	TRBJ1-2	TRBD1	NA	TGTGCCTGGAGTGGACAGGGGGCCTACACCTTC	CAWSGQGAYTF
TRBV10-3	TRBJ1-2	TRBD1	NA	TGTGCCATCAGTGGAGGACAGGGGGGGTACTATGGCTACACCTTC	CAISGGQGGYYGYTF
TRBV28	TRBJ2-1	TRBD1	NA	TGTGCCAGCAGTTTACAGGGACAGGGGGCAGGTGAGCAGTTCTTC	CASSLQGQGAGEQFF
TRBV5-1	TRBJ2-7	NA	NA	TGCGCCAGCAAATACCGGACTGAGTACGAGCAGTACTTC	CASKYRTEYEQYF
TRBV9	TRBJ1-2	TRBD1	NA	TGTGCCAGCAGCAATAATAAAGACAGGGCCCCCCGGGATGGCTACACCTTC	CASSNNKDRAPRDGYTF
TRBV5-1	TRBJ2-2	NA	NA	TGCGCCAGCAGCGCACTAGAAAACACCGGGGAGCTGTTTTTT	CASSALENTGELFF
TRBV7-2	TRBJ1-4	NA	NA	TGTGCCAGCAGTATCTTCGGCAGGAATGAAAAACTGTTTTTT	CASSIFGRNEKLFF
TRBV7-2	TRBJ2-7	TRBD2	NA	TGTGCCAGCAGCTTTAGCGGGGGGACCTACGAGCAGTACTTC	CASSFSGGTYEQYF
TRBV25-1	TRBJ2-5	TRBD2	NA	TGTGCCAGCAGCGGACTAGCGGGAGGGGAAGAGACCCAGTACTTC	CASSGLAGGEETQYF
TRBV6-6	TRBJ2-7	TRBD1	NA	TGTGCCAGCAGTAGAACGGGACAGGGGACCCACGAGCAGTACTTC	CASSRTGQGTHEQYF
TRBV21-1	TRBJ1-5	NA	NA	TGTGCCAGCACCCCGGGGAGGGGACGCGGCAATCAGCCCCAGCATTTT	CASTPGRGRGNQPQHF
TRBV3-1/TRBV3-2	TRBJ1-6	NA	NA	TGTGCCAGCAGCCAAGAGCGGGGAAGTTCACCCCTCCACTTT	CASSQERGSSPLHF
TRBV28	TRBJ2-1	TRBD2	NA	TGTGCCAGCAGCCGCAACCCAACTAGCGGGGGGGCCGACAATGAGCAGTTCTTC	CASSRNPTSGGADNEQFF
TRBV6-4	TRBJ2-1	NA	NA	TGTGCCAGCTCCCTAGTGACCCGCAATGAGCAGTTCTTC	CASSLVTRNEQFF
TRBV27	TRBJ2-7	TRBD2	NA	TGTGCCAGCAGTTTAGGGGGGAGGGGTTACGAGCAGTACTTC	CASSLGGRGYEQYF
TRBV30	TRBJ2-1	TRBD1	NA	TGTGCCTGGAGAGACAGACAGGGTTATTACAATGAGCAGTTCTTC	CAWRDRQGYYNEQFF
TRBV7-9	TRBJ2-1	NA	NA	TGTGCCAGCAGCTTATACGGCGGGCTGTCCTACAATGAGCAGTTCTTC	CASSLYGGLSYNEQFF
TRBV28	TRBJ2-7	NA	NA	TGTGCCAGCAGCTCCGGAGGACCCAGTGGTTACGAGCAGTACTTC	CASSSGGPSGYEQYF
TRBV10-3	TRBJ2-1	NA	few	TGTGCCATCAGTCTCAGGGGCAGTTCCTACAATGAGCAGTTCTTC	CAISLRGSSYNEQFF
TRBV12-3/TRBV12-4	TRBJ1-1	NA	NA	TGTGCCAGCACCCTGACAGGGAACACTGAAGCTTTCTTT	CASTLTGNTEAFF
TRBV19	TRBJ1-6	NA	NA	TGTGCCAGTAGTAGTCAAGGAGGGGACTATAATTCACCCCTCCACTTT	CASSSQGGDYNSPLHF
TRBV6-6	TRBJ2-2	TRBD1	NA	TGTGCCAGCAGTACAGGGGGAGCCGGGGAGCTGTTTTTT	CASSTGGAGELFF
TRBV9	TRBJ1-2	NA	NA	TGTGCCAGCAGCGGCTTGACAGCGTCCTATGGCTACACCTTC	CASSGLTASYGYTF
TRBV19	TRBJ2-7	TRBD2	NA	TGTGCCAGTAGTGGCGGGAGGTACTACGAGCAGTACTTC	CASSGGRYYEQYF
TRBV6-5	TRBJ1-5	NA	NA	TGTGCCAGCAGGGCGGGAAGTCAGCCCCAGCATTTT	CASRAGSQPQHF
TRBV5-1	TRBJ2-7	TRBD2	NA	TGCGCCAGCAGCTTGGGCAGTAGCGGGAGGGGAACGTCCTACGAGCAGTACTTC	CASSLGSSGRGTSYEQYF
TRBV10-3	TRBJ2-1	TRBD2	NA	TGTGCCATCAGCCGACCTAGCGGGGCCTACAATGAGCAGTTCTTC	CAISRPSGAYNEQFF
TRBV12-3/TRBV12-4	TRBJ2-5	TRBD2	NA	TGTGCCAGCGGGGGGGGAGAGACCCAGTACTTC	CASGGGETQYF
TRBV6-2/TRBV6-3	TRBJ1-5	NA	NA	TGTGCCAGCAGTTACTCGGGGGGGAATCAGCCCCAGCATTTT	CASSYSGGNQPQHF
TRBV28	TRBJ1-2	TRBD1	NA	TGTGCCAGCAGACAGTCCGGGACAGGGGAAGGAGGCTACACCTTC	CASRQSGTGEGGYTF
TRBV3-1/TRBV3-2	TRBJ2-7	TRBD2	NA	TGTGCCAGCAGCCCAAGAGCGACTAGCATTAACTACGAGCAGTACTTC	CASSPRATSINYEQYF
TRBV24-1	TRBJ2-1	NA	NA	TGTGCCACCAGTTCAACGGCGGGGGAGCAGTTCTTC	CATSSTAGEQFF
TRBV7-2	TRBJ2-1	TRBD2	NA	TGTGCCAGCAGCTTAGAGCGGGGCTTGTACAATGAGCAGTTCTTC	CASSLERGLYNEQFF